These 30 T cell receptor beta chains share one sample of origin, sequenced in a study of blood T cells in healthy people across ages. A second PCR, run for roughly 7 to 11 cycles, used a sample-barcoded 5' primer plus a J-beta primer mix. TCRdb re-derived calls from the 5' RACE reads in MiXCR, one entry per CDR3 protein. Among 1.5 million to 2 million distinct CDR3 sequences listed, about two fifths were seen once. Material for sequencing was blood. The receptor set was obtained from a human donor in good health.

This clonotype was recorded a few times. The rearrangement links TRBV5-1 to TRBJ2-2, with TRBD2 matching 12 bases. V gave up 4 bases and J gave up 4 bases; unmatched junction bases: 8. The CDR3 covers 17 residues. Germline CDR1 reads SGHRS; CDR2 reads YFSETQ. The CDR3: CASSPSTSGGGTGELFF. CDR3 DNA sequence: TGCGCCAGCAGCCCGTCGACTAGCGGGGGCGGCACCGGGGAGCTGTTTTTT.

V usage is TRBV21-1 and J usage is TRBJ1-2. TRBV21-1 corresponds to a pseudogene. The length of the CDR3 is 14 residues. In DNA form, the CDR3 reads TGTGCCAGCAGCAAATGGCCAACCAGTTATGGCTACACCTTC. This encodes CASSKWPTSYGYTF.

The rearrangement joins TRBV5-5 to TRBJ2-4; tentatively, D is TRBD1 (6 bases). Trimming removed 7 bases from V and 6 bases from J, with 14 bases in between. This CDR3 has 13 amino acids. The germline V gene has CDR1 SGHKS and CDR2 YYEKEE (reference sequence). The CDR3 coding sequence is TGTGCCAGCCACCGGGACAATGGAAACATTCAGTACTTC. This sequence encodes CASHRDNGNIQYF. The full variable domain, in which reference TRBV5-5 and TRBJ2-4 provide the parts outside the CDR3, is DAGVTQSPTHLIKTRGQQVTLRCSPISGHKSVSWYQQVLGQGPQFIFQYYEKEERGRGNFPDRFSARQFPNYSSELNVNALLLGDSALYLCASHRDNGNIQYFGAGTRLSVL.

This clonotype showed up many times. This chain uses TRBV4-3 with TRBJ2-4; D remains unclear. Trimming cost V 4 bases and J 2 bases, with 15 bases left between them. This CDR3 has 16 amino acids. CDR1 is LGHNA, CDR2 YSLEER, per germline. CDR3 sequence reads: CASSPELGLTKNIQYF. The CDR3 region has the DNA TGCGCCAGCAGCCCAGAGTTAGGCCTAACCAAAAACATTCAGTACTTC.

The chain is built from TRBV11-2 and TRBJ2-5, with unresolved D. The CDR3 is made up of 11 amino acids. Germline V lookup: CDR1 SGHAT, CDR2 FQNNGV. The V end lost 5 bases, the J end lost 9 bases, and 10 bases lay between the germline ends. The CDR3 bases are TGTGCCAGCAGCCTCCTGGCGGCCCAGTACTTC. The encoded protein is CASSLLAAQYF.

Details on this clonotype: Germline and junction disagree at one end, which may indicate a read error. The chain carries TRBV29-1 and TRBJ2-3; 11 bases align to TRBD2. CDR3 length: 17 residues. Germline V lookup: CDR1 SQVTM, CDR2 ANQGSEA. The CDR3 coding sequence is TGCAGCATTGAAATGGCTAGCGGGGGGAGGGTCGCAGATACGCAGTATTTT. Its protein is CSIEMASGGRVADTQYF.

The chain uses TRBV12-3 or TRBV12-4 and TRBJ2-2; TRBD2 agrees at 15 bases. This CDR3 has 18 amino acids. V lost 4 bases and J lost 1; bases outside the gene matches: 4. CDR3 loop: CASSSGLAGGRNTGELFF. The CDR3 nucleotides read TGTGCCAGCAGTTCCGGACTAGCGGGGGGGCGGAACACCGGGGAGCTGTTTTTT.

This rearrangement joins TRBV29-1 to TRBJ2-7; a weak D match, TRBD2 (5 bases). Germline V CDR1 and CDR2: SQVTM, ANQGSEA. The CDR3 totals 15 residues. Trimming removed 6 bases at V and 2 bases at J, with 20 bases between. CDR3 coding DNA: TGCAGCGTCTTAACGGGGTCCCCCCTCACCTACGAGCAGTACTTC. Its translation: CSVLTGSPLTYEQYF.

The rearrangement links TRBV7-8 to TRBJ2-2, with D perhaps TRBD2 (6 bases). The CDR3 extends over 15 amino acids. From germline, CDR1 is SGHVS and CDR2 FQNEAQ. Trimming took 7 bases from V and 7 from J, leaving 19 bases between them. The CDR3 reads CASNPGLGGIGELFF. The CDR3 DNA sequence: TGTGCCAGCAACCCGGGATTGGGGGGAATCGGGGAGCTGTTTTTT.

This sequence joins TRBV7-2 and TRBJ2-1, with D perhaps matching TRBD1 or TRBD2 (5 bases each). Looked up from germline, CDR1 is SGHTA and CDR2 is FQGNSA. The CDR3 covers 16 residues. The V gene lost 4 bases and the J gene lost 3 bases, with 16 bases spanning the gap. The CDR3 DNA sequence: TGTGCCAGCAGCTCGGGTTCCGGGACCAACTACAATGAGCAGTTCTTC. Protein sequence: CASSSGSGTNYNEQFF.

About this clonotype itself: One junction end disagrees with the germline gene, perhaps due to a read error. This rearrangement joins TRBV12-3 or TRBV12-4 to TRBJ2-3; D is undetermined. The CDR3 is 13 residues long. CDR3 amino acids: CASSLVSTDAQYF. The CDR3 DNA sequence: TGTGCCAGCAGTTTAGTGAGCACAGATGCGCAGTATTTT.

This clonotype appeared once. The V gene is TRBV4-3, the J gene TRBJ2-7; 7 bases map to TRBD2. The J call could be wrong; TRBJ2-5 is a better fit for the DNA end. The CDR3 is made up of 16 amino acids. CDR1 and CDR2 (germline): LGHNA, YSLEER. The CDR3 loop reads CASSQDPGGRKETQYF. DNA for the CDR3: TGCGCCAGCAGCCAGGATCCCGGGGGGAGGAAAGAGACCCAGTACTTC.

This clonotype has a handful of counts. This chain links TRBV20-1 with TRBJ2-1; the D gene is possibly TRBD1 (5 bases). The V gene's germline CDR1 is DFQATT and CDR2 SNEGSKA (reference sequence). Between the trimmed V and J ends, which lost 0 bases and 8 bases, there was a span of 20 bases. This CDR3 has 16 amino acids. CDR3 in amino acids: CSARDLGQNYNDEQFF. In DNA form, the CDR3 reads TGCAGTGCTAGAGATCTGGGGCAGAATTATAACGATGAGCAGTTCTTC.

The chain uses TRBV6-2 or TRBV6-3 and TRBJ1-1; D unresolved. V was shortened by 5 bases and J by 6 bases, with 13 bases between the two germline ends. The CDR3 sequence is 13 residues long. Germline CDR1 reads MNHEY; CDR2 reads SVGEGT. The CDR3 is CASSTTPGAEAFF. The CDR3, as DNA: TGTGCCAGCAGTACAACCCCCGGGGCTGAAGCTTTCTTT.

V gene TRBV20-1 combines with J gene TRBJ1-3, with D possibly matching TRBD1 (6 bases). Trimming shortened V by 1 base and J by 0 bases, and 13 bases separated the two germline ends. The CDR3 length is 16 residues. Germline V gene lookup returns CDR1 DFQATT and CDR2 SNEGSKA (reference sequence). The CDR3: CSARVPPDSSGNTIYF. The CDR3 DNA sequence: TGCAGTGCTAGAGTTCCACCGGACAGCTCTGGAAACACCATATATTTT.

The chain has TRBV10-3 and TRBJ1-1; possibly TRBD1 for D (6 bases). Trimming removed 4 bases at V and 5 bases at J, with 14 bases between. The CDR3 covers 14 residues. The V gene's germline CDR1 is ENHRY and CDR2 SYGVKD. For the CDR3, the DNA is TGTGCCATCAGTGGAGAAAGGGGGAGGACTGAAGCTTTCTTT. Translating it yields CAISGERGRTEAFF.

The gene calls are TRBV7-2 and TRBJ1-2; no firm D call. The CDR3 is 14 residues long. V gave up 3 bases and J gave up 5 bases, with 13 bases separating them. Germline V gene data show CDR1 as SGHTA and CDR2 as FQGNSA. CDR3 region: CASSFIAAEYGYTF. DNA of the CDR3: TGTGCCAGCAGCTTTATTGCGGCGGAATATGGCTACACCTTC.

The chain recombines TRBV5-5 with TRBJ2-1, with D perhaps TRBD2 (5 bases). The V end was cut by 5 bases, the J end by 5 bases, with 11 bases between. Germline-derived CDR1 and CDR2 are SGHKS and YYEKEE (reference sequence). The CDR3 totals 13 residues. CDR3 amino acids: CASRLDGNNEQFF. CDR3 DNA: TGTGCCAGCAGATTAGACGGGAACAATGAGCAGTTCTTC.

There are a few counts of this clonotype. The chain is built from TRBV2 and TRBJ1-2; tentative D call: TRBD1 (5 bases). Germline CDR1 is SNHLY and CDR2 is FYNNEI. V lost 1 base to trimming and J lost 7 bases, with 10 bases between them. The CDR3 loop spans 13 amino acids. The chain's CDR3 is CASSEGQGAGYTF. The DNA of the CDR3 is TGTGCCAGCAGTGAAGGGCAGGGCGCTGGCTACACCTTC. Drawing the rest from reference TRBV2 and TRBJ1-2, the complete variable domain is EPEVTQTPSHQVTQMGQEVILRCVPISNHLYFYWYRQILGQKVEFLVSFYNNEISEKSEIFDDQFSVERPDGSNFTLKIRSTKLEDSAMYFCASSEGQGAGYTFGSGTRLTVV.

This chain uses TRBV20-1 with TRBJ2-3, with a possible D match to TRBD2 (5 bases). Germline lookup yields CDR1 DFQATT and CDR2 SNEGSKA (reference sequence). V was cut by 0 bases and J by 4 bases, with 17 bases left in between. The CDR3 contains 16 residues. CDR3 in DNA: TGCAGTGCTAGAGATCCCCGAGGGCCGATGTCAGATACGCAGTATTTT. Its translation is CSARDPRGPMSDTQYF.

This clonotype was seen a handful of times. The chain uses TRBV20-1 and TRBJ2-6; 11 nucleotides align to TRBD2. This CDR3 has 20 residues. Germline loops: CDR1 DFQATT, CDR2 SNEGSKA (reference sequence). J was trimmed by 1 base and V by 0 bases; bases with no gene match: 11. The DNA for the CDR3 is TGCAGTGCTAGAGACGATCTGGCTAGCGGGGGGATATCTGGGGCCAACGTCCTGACTTTC. This encodes CSARDDLASGGISGANVLTF.

This clonotype has only a few counts. Relative to the germline gene, one junction end is altered; a read error may explain this. This chain links TRBV9 with TRBJ2-7, with D possibly being TRBD1 (5 bases). The germline V gene encodes CDR1 SGDLS and CDR2 YYNGEE. The CDR3 is 14 residues long. The CDR3 nucleotides are TGTGCCAGCAGCGTCAAGACAGCAACCTACGAGCGGTACTTC. This translates into CASSVKTATYERYF.

This clonotype was found a few times. In nucleotides, the CDR3 is TGCAGCGTTACCGGGGGCTGGCAAGAGACCCAGTACTTC. Encoded protein: CSVTGGWQETQYF. The rearrangement joins TRBV29-1 to TRBJ2-5; D may correspond to TRBD1 or TRBD2 (6 bases each). V was clipped by 5 bases and J by 2 bases, with 12 bases between them. CDR1 and CDR2 from the germline V gene are SQVTM and ANQGSEA. CDR3 length: 13 amino acids.

Notes on this clonotype: A read error may produce the germline difference seen at one junction end. This rearrangement joins TRBV20-1 to TRBJ1-2, with 7 bases matching TRBD1. The length of the CDR3 is 12 residues. The V gene's germline CDR1 is DFQATT and CDR2 SNEGSKA (reference sequence). The CDR3 region has the DNA TGCAGTGCTGGCCGGGACAGCTATGGCTACTCCTTC. The encoded protein is CSAGRDSYGYSF.

V and J are TRBV4-1 and TRBJ2-3; D perhaps matches TRBD2 (6 bases). The CDR3 covers 16 residues. Looked up from germline, CDR1 is MGHRA and CDR2 is YSYEKL. V was cut by 3 bases and J by 6 bases, with 19 bases left in between. CDR3 coding DNA: TGCGCCAGCAGCCATCTAACTAGCCGCGCAGGGGATACGCAGTATTTT. Translated, it gives CASSHLTSRAGDTQYF.

There are a few counts of this clonotype. In DNA form, the CDR3 reads TGTGCCAGCAGCGTAGAATGGCCGGAGGATGGCTACACCTTC. This codes for CASSVEWPEDGYTF. The gene calls are TRBV9 and TRBJ1-2; D ambiguous. CDR3 length: 14 amino acids. With 0 bases removed from V and 6 bases from J, the gap between germline ends came to 12 bases. From germline, CDR1 is SGDLS and CDR2 YYNGEE.

The DNA of the CDR3 is TGTGCCAGCAGTCTGACGTTTGATGAGCAGTTCTTC. It translates to CASSLTFDEQFF. This chain joins TRBV27 and TRBJ2-1; D gene unclear. Germline V gives CDR1 MNHEY, CDR2 SMNVEV (reference sequence). This CDR3 is built from 12 residues. V was cut by 5 bases and J by 8 bases, with 10 bases left in between.

V usage is TRBV12-3 or TRBV12-4 and J usage is TRBJ1-2; TRBD1 matches 8 bases. The trim removed 4 bases at V and 8 bases at J, leaving 9 bases unmatched. CDR3 size: 14 residues. The CDR3 protein is CASSSSIRGQGYTF. CDR3 in DNA: TGTGCCAGCAGTTCTTCAATCAGGGGGCAAGGCTACACCTTC.

Remarks on this clonotype: The CDR3 does not close with the conserved phenylalanine or tryptophan, likely indicating a read error. This chain joins TRBV20-1 and TRBJ2-3; D gene ambiguous. Germline values: CDR1 DFQATT, CDR2 SNEGSKA (reference sequence). Deletions cut 6 bases from V and 0 bases from J, with 16 bases between. This CDR3 spans 15 amino acids. The CDR3 loop reads CSAADDRLSTDTQYC. As DNA, the CDR3 is TGCAGTGCCGCCGATGACCGACTGAGCACAGATACGCAGTATTGT.

J is TRBJ1-2 and V is TRBV25-1, with D unresolved. The CDR3 spans 12 residues. Trimming took 8 bases from V and 4 from J, leaving 11 bases between them. Germline CDR1 is MGHDK and CDR2 is SYGVNS. The CDR3 region has the DNA TGTGCCAGCCAATCGGGGATCTATGGCTACACCTTC. It codes for CASQSGIYGYTF.